This TCR beta chain was identified in a study of T cell repertoires in cytomegalovirus infection. Deletions cut 4 bases from V and 1 base from J, with 8 bases between. The CDR3 is 13 residues long. Germline V gene data show CDR1 as SGHRS and CDR2 as YFSETQ. This clonotype was counted between two and nine times. TCRdb re-analysed the reads in MiXCR, keeping a single row per CDR3 protein. The table includes 90,000 to 120,000 distinct CDR3 sequences, about a quarter detected once. Sequences were obtained from CD8+ T cells from PBMCs. The receptor comes from a human donor in good health (CMV status not recorded). Some clones in this sample may be carry-over from other donors' samples. This chain joins TRBV5-1 and TRBJ2-5; no firm D call. CDR3 loop: CASSLNFQETQYF. CDR3 sequence (DNA): TGCGCCAGCAGCCTGAATTTCCAAGAGACCCAGTACTTC.